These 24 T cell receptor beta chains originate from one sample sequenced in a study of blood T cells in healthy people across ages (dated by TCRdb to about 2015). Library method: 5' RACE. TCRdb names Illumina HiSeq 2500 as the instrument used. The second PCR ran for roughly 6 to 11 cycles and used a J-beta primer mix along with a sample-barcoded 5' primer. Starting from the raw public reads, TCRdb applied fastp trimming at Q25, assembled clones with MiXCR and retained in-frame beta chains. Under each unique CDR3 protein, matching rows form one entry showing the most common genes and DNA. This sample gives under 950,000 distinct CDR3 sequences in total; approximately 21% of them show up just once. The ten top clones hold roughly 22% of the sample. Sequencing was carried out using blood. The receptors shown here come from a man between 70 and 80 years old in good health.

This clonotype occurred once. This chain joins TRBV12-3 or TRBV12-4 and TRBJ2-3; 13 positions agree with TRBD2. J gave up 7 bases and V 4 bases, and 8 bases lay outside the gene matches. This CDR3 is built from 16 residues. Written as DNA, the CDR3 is TGTGCCAGCAGTTCAATGGGACTAGCGGGATGGAATACGCAGTATTTT. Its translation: CASSSMGLAGWNTQYF.

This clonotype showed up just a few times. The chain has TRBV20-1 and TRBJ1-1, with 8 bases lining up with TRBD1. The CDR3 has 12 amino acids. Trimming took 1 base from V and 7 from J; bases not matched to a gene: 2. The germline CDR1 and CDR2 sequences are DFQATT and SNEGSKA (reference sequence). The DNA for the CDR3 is TGCAGTGCTAGAGGAACAGGGGGTGAAGCTTTCTTT. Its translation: CSARGTGGEAFF.

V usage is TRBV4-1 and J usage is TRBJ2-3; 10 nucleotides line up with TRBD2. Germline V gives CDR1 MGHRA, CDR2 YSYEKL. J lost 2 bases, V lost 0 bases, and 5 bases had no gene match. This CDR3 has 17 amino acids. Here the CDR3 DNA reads TGCGCCAGCAGCCAAGAGTCTAGCGGGGGCCCCACAGATACGCAGTATTTT. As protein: CASSQESSGGPTDTQYF.

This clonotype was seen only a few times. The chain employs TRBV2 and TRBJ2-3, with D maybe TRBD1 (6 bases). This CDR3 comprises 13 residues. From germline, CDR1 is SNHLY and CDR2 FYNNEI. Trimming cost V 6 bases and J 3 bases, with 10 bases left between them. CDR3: CASSRQATDTQYF. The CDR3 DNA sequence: TGTGCCAGCAGCCGACAGGCAACAGATACGCAGTATTTT.

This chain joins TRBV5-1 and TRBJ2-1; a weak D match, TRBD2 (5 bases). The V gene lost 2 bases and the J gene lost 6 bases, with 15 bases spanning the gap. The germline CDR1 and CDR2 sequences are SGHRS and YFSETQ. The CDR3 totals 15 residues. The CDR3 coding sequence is TGCGCCAGCAGCTTTTTGCCTAGCTCGGCCAATGAGCAGTTCTTC. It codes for CASSFLPSSANEQFF.

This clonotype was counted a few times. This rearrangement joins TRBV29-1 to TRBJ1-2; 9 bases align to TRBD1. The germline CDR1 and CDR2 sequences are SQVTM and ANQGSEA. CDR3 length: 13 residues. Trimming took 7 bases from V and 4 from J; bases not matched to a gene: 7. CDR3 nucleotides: TGCAGCGCCGGTATGACAGGGGGCTATGGCTACACCTTC. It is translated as CSAGMTGGYGYTF.

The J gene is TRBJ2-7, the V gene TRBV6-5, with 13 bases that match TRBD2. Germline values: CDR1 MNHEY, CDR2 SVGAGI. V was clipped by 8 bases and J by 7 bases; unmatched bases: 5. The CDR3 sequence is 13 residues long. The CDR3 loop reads CASRLAGGQEQYF. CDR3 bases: TGTGCCAGCCGACTAGCGGGGGGTCAGGAGCAGTACTTC.

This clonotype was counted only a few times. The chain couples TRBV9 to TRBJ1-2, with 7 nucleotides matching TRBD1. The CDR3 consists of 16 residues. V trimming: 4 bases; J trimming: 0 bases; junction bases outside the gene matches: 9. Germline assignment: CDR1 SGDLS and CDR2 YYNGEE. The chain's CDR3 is CASSPSMGQTNYGYTF. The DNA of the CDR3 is TGTGCCAGCAGCCCTTCGATGGGACAGACTAACTATGGCTACACCTTC.

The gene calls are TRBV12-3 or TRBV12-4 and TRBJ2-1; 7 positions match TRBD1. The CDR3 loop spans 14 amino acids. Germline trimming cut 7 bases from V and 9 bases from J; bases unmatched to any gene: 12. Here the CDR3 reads CASNKQGLDGEQFF. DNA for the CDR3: TGTGCCAGCAATAAACAGGGGCTAGACGGTGAGCAGTTCTTC.

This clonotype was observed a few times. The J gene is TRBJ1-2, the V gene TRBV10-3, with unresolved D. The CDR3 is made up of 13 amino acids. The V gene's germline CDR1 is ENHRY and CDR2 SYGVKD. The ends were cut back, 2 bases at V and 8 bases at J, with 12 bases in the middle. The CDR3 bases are TGTGCCATCAGTGAGGTCAGTTCTATCGGCTACACCTTC. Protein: CAISEVSSIGYTF.

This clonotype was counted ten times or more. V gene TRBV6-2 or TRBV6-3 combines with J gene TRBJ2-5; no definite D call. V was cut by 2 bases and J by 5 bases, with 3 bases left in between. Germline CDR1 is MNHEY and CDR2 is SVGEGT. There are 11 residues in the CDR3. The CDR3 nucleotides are TGTGCCAGCAGTTACATCGAGACCCAGTACTTC. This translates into CASSYIETQYF.

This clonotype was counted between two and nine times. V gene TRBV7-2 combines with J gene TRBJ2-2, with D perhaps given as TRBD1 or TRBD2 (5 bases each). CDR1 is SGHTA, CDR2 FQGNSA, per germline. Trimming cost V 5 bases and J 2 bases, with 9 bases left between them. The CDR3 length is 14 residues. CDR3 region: CASSPGPNTGELFF. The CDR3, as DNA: TGTGCCAGCAGCCCGGGACCCAACACCGGGGAGCTGTTTTTT.

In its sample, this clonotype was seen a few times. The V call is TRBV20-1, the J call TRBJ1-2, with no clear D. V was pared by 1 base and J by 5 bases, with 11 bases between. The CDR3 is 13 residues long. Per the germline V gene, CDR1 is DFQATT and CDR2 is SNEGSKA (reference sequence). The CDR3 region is CSARADLSYGYTF. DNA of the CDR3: TGCAGTGCTAGAGCCGACCTTTCATATGGCTACACCTTC.

CDR3 sequence reads: CASSVAAGGNIQYF. CDR3 coding DNA: TGTGCCAGCAGTGTGGCGGCTGGAGGAAACATTCAGTACTTC. V gene TRBV25-1 combines with J gene TRBJ2-4; maybe TRBD2 (5 bases). Looked up from germline, CDR1 is MGHDK and CDR2 is SYGVNS. Trimming pared 4 bases from V and 6 bases from J, leaving 13 bases between. The CDR3 runs to 14 residues.

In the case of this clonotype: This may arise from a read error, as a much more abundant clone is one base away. CDR3 in amino acids: CASSPRQGTRTEAFF. CDR3 coding DNA: TGTGCCAGCAGTCCACGACAGGGGACCCGCACTGAAGCTTTCTTT. This rearrangement joins TRBV12-3 or TRBV12-4 to TRBJ1-1, with 8 positions matching TRBD1. The CDR3 length is 15 residues. V gave up 5 bases and J gave up 4 bases; unmatched junction bases: 9.

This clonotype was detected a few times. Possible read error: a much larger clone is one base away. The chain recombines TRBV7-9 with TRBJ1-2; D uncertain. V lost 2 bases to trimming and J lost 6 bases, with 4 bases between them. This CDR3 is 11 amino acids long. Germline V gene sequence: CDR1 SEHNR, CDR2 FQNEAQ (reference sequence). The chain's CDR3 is CASSLNNGYTF. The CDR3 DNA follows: TGTGCCAGCAGCTTAAACAATGGCTACACCTTC.

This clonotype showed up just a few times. The CDR3 loop reads CASSSRQGGRTDTQYF. The CDR3 DNA is TGTGCCAGCAGCTCCCGACAGGGAGGTCGCACAGATACGCAGTATTTT. V and J are TRBV7-9 and TRBJ2-3; D possibly corresponds to TRBD1 (7 bases). Looked up from germline, CDR1 is SEHNR and CDR2 is FQNEAQ (reference sequence). This CDR3 has 16 amino acids. With 4 bases removed from V and 1 base from J, the gap between germline ends came to 15 bases.

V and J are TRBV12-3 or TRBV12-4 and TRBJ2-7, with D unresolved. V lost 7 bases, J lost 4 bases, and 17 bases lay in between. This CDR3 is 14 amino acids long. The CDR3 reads CASTLALGLYEQYF. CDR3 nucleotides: TGTGCCAGCACCCTCGCCCTGGGATTATACGAGCAGTACTTC.

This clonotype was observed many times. The CDR3 here is CASSPRTGTNYGYTF. The CDR3 nucleotides read TGTGCCAGCAGCCCACGGACCGGGACTAACTATGGCTACACCTTC. The chain has TRBV7-8 and TRBJ1-2; D ambiguous. Trimming took off 5 bases at V and 0 bases at J, with 13 bases between the two ends. CDR3 size: 15 residues. The germline V gene has CDR1 SGHVS and CDR2 FQNEAQ.

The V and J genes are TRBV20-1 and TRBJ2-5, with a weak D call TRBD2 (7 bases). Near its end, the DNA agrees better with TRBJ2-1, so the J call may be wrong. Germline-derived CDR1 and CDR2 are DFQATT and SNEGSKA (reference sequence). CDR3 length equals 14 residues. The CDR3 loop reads CSARRGGFSNEQFF. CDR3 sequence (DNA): TGCAGTGCTAGAAGGGGGGGCTTCAGTAATGAGCAGTTCTTC.

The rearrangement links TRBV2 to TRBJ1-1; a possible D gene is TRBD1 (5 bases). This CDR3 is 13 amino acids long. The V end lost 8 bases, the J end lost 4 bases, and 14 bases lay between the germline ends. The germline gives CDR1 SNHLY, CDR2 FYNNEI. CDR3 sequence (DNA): TGTGCCAGCCTGGAGACAGAAATCACTGAAGCTTTCTTT. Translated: CASLETEITEAFF.

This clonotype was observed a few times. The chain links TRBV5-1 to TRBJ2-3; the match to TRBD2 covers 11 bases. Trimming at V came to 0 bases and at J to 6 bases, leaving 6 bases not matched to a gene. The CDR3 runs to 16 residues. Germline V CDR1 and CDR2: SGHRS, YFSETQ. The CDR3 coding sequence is TGCGCCAGCAGCTTGGAACTAGCGGGGGTCGGGGATACGCAGTATTTT. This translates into CASSLELAGVGDTQYF.

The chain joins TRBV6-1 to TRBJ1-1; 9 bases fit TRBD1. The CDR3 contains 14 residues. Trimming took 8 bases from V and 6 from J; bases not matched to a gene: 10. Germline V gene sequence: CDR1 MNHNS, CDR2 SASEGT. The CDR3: CASPRQGVTPEAFF. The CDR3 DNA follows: TGTGCCAGCCCCAGACAGGGGGTTACGCCTGAAGCTTTCTTT.

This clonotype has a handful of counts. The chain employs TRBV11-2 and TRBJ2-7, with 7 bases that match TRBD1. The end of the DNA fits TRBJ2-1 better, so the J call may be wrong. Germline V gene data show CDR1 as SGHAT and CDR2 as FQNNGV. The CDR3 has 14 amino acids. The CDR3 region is CASSSGGFRNEQFF. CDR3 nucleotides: TGTGCCAGCAGTTCAGGGGGTTTTAGGAATGAGCAGTTCTTC.